The clone carrying this T cell receptor beta chain has just a few counts. Per the germline V gene, CDR1 is SEHNR and CDR2 is FQNEAQ (reference sequence). The CDR3 loop spans 12 amino acids. V dropped 6 bases and J dropped 11 bases, with 16 bases sitting between them. While infection was still active, Seattle patients were enrolled and then followed longitudinally. As handled by the study authors: From reference gene primer amplification, estimates of nucleated cell counts were derived. Profiled with immunoSEQ multiplex PCR; TCRdb holds only in-frame clones, not every one. V and J calls plus clone size are reproduced from that table; the DNA served to infer D and trimming. This table has about 530,000 clones, roughly 91% appearing once. The entry originates in a study of blood T cell repertoires in COVID-19. In the study overall: Samples of COVID-19 (acute and convalescent) were obtained from the United States, Italy and Spain. Sources were T cells, B-cell-depleted T cells, or PBMCs; the material itself was cDNA or gDNA.

The sequencing sample was made of peripheral blood. The chain couples TRBV7-9 to TRBJ1-1; no clear D. The receptor comes from a woman between 50 and 59 years old with COVID-19, enrolled during active disease. CDR3 region: CASRPRDRRAFF. CDR3 DNA sequence: TGTGCCAGCAGGCCGCGGGATCGGCGGGCTTTCTTT.